The 19 T cell receptor beta chains below come from one sample, sequenced in a study of shared clonotypes between healthy human individuals. This table comes from immunoSEQ multiplex PCR, and its TCRdb copy is limited to in-frame clones, with some not included. Of over 1.5 million clones in the sample, 95% to 99% are singletons; the top ten hold approximately 0.44%. What was sequenced was naive CD4+ T cells sorted from blood. The subset is: CD45RA+ positively selected. Receptors were obtained from a man younger than 40 in good health.

This sequence joins TRBV5-1 and TRBJ2-7; D is perhaps TRBD2 (5 bases). This CDR3 has 15 amino acids. From germline, CDR1 is SGHRS and CDR2 YFSETQ. Trimming removed 0 bases from V and 5 bases from J, with 15 bases in between. The CDR3 nucleotides read TGCGCCAGCAGCTTGGTCCGGGCGACTACGGACGAGCAGTACTTC. Translating gives CASSLVRATTDEQYF.

The CDR3 region has the DNA TGTGCCACCAGCGACAGGGGGGACACCGGGGAGCTGTTTTTT. Translated: CATSDRGDTGELFF. The chain couples TRBV19 to TRBJ2-2; 9 bases align to TRBD1. Germline CDR1 and CDR2: LNHDA and SQIVND (reference sequence). With 10 bases clipped from V and 3 bases from J, the junction kept 6 bases outside the gene matches. CDR3 length equals 14 residues.

This clone was detected only once. This chain connects TRBV4-2 to TRBJ1-5; a possible D gene is TRBD1 (6 bases). Germline CDR1 is LGHNA and CDR2 is YNFKEQ. The CDR3 extends over 16 amino acids. V was trimmed by 2 bases and J by 1 base, leaving 12 bases between them. The CDR3 protein is CASSQKQGISNQPQHF. CDR3 DNA sequence: TGTGCCAGCAGCCAAAAACAGGGTATAAGCAATCAGCCCCAGCATTTT.

V is TRBV15 and J is TRBJ2-2; D gene ambiguous. CDR3 length: 15 amino acids. Per the germline V gene, CDR1 is LNHNV and CDR2 is YYDKDF (reference sequence). V shed 1 base and J shed 6 bases, with 12 bases lying between them. CDR3 protein: CATSRGGVAAGELFF. The CDR3 DNA sequence: TGTGCCACCAGCAGAGGCGGAGTGGCGGCCGGGGAGCTGTTTTTT.

The V call is TRBV4-1, the J call TRBJ2-5, with D maybe TRBD2 (6 bases). Trimming removed 3 bases from V and 2 bases from J, with 19 bases in between. Looked up from germline, CDR1 is MGHRA and CDR2 is YSYEKL. The CDR3 runs to 17 residues. The CDR3 loop reads CASSHVGPSVGQETQYF. CDR3 DNA sequence: TGCGCCAGCAGCCACGTGGGGCCTAGCGTTGGGCAAGAGACCCAGTACTTC.

This chain uses TRBV2 with TRBJ2-5, with 7 bases aligning to TRBD2. The CDR3 runs to 13 residues. CDR1 SNHLY and CDR2 FYNNEI come from the germline V gene. V shed 7 bases, J shed 2 bases, and the junction held 4 bases outside the gene matches. The CDR3 sequence: CASKEREQETQYF. The CDR3 DNA reads TGTGCCAGCAAGGAGCGGGAACAAGAGACCCAGTACTTC.

The V call is TRBV7-8, the J call TRBJ1-2, with D tentatively TRBD1 (5 bases). The germline V gene has CDR1 SGHVS and CDR2 FQNEAQ. CDR3 length: 14 residues. V was trimmed by 6 bases and J by 2 bases, leaving 13 bases between them. CDR3 DNA: TGTGCCAGCAGGCGCTTGGGGCAGAACTATGGCTACACCTTC. Protein product: CASRRLGQNYGYTF.

The V and J genes are TRBV18 and TRBJ2-4; D remains ambiguous. This CDR3 is built from 16 residues. Germline V gene lookup returns CDR1 KGHSH and CDR2 LQKENI. V lost 2 bases, J lost 2 bases, and 13 bases lay in between. In nucleotides, the CDR3 is TGTGCCAGCTCACCAAAGCTAGGCGGCCCCAAAAACATTCAGTACTTC. This gives the protein CASSPKLGGPKNIQYF.

This clone was detected only once. V and J are TRBV6-8 and TRBJ2-1, with D possibly TRBD2 on 7 matching bases. Trimming removed 7 bases from V and 0 bases from J, with 22 bases in between. The CDR3 consists of 18 residues. Germline values: CDR1 MNHGY, CDR2 SAAAGT. CDR3 protein: CASTPCPGGRNSYNEQFF. The DNA for the CDR3 is TGTGCCAGCACCCCGTGCCCGGGGGGCAGGAACTCCTACAATGAGCAGTTCTTC.

The chain links TRBV28 to TRBJ2-1; D may be TRBD1 (6 bases). This CDR3 spans 15 amino acids. The germline gives CDR1 MDHEN, CDR2 SYDVKM. Trimming removed 5 bases at V and 4 bases at J, with 15 bases between. In DNA, the CDR3 is TGTGCCAGCAGTCCGGCCACAGGGCTATACAATGAGCAGTTCTTC. Translating it yields CASSPATGLYNEQFF.

The J gene is TRBJ1-5, the V gene TRBV5-3; D unresolved. TRBV5-3 counts as an open reading frame of uncertain function. Trimming removed 0 bases from V and 4 bases from J, with 14 bases in between. The CDR3 consists of 16 residues. CDR3 bases: TGTGCCAGAAGCTTGGGAGGCCCGAGGATTAATCAGCCCCAGCATTTT. Residues: CARSLGGPRINQPQHF.

V and J are TRBV10-2 and TRBJ2-7, with 11 bases aligning to TRBD1. The CDR3 loop spans 17 amino acids. V lost 3 bases and J lost 6; bases outside the gene matches: 13. Germline V lookup: CDR1 WSHSY, CDR2 SAAADI. DNA for the CDR3: TGCGCCAGCAGTGATATCCGGGGACAGGGGGGTTTAAGCGAGCAGTACTTC. This codes for CASSDIRGQGGLSEQYF.

This clone was counted between two and nine times. The chain combines TRBV19 with TRBJ2-2; TRBD2 matches 12 bases. Trimming cost V 5 bases and J 6 bases; bases outside gene matches: 7. In germline, CDR1 is LNHDA, CDR2 SQIVND (reference sequence). The CDR3 length is 16 residues. CDR3 DNA sequence: TGTGCCAGTAGTCCTAGCGGGAGGGCCATACCCGGGGAGCTGTTTTTT. Translated, it gives CASSPSGRAIPGELFF.

The chain links TRBV6-5 to TRBJ2-5, with TRBD1 matching 7 bases. The CDR3 is 16 amino acids. The germline gives CDR1 MNHEY, CDR2 SVGAGI. With V trimmed by 6 bases and J by 1 base, 11 bases remained unmatched. CDR3 amino acids: CASRYRTGSIQETQYF. The CDR3 region has the DNA TGTGCCAGCAGGTACCGGACAGGATCGATCCAAGAGACCCAGTACTTC.

V usage is TRBV28 and J usage is TRBJ1-1, with D maybe TRBD1 (5 bases). This CDR3 spans 12 amino acids. Germline values: CDR1 MDHEN, CDR2 SYDVKM. The germline V and J ends were trimmed by 5 bases and 11 bases, with 15 bases remaining between them. The CDR3 spells CASSPLQGGAFF. CDR3 DNA: TGTGCCAGCAGTCCACTCCAGGGAGGGGCTTTCTTT.

The chain combines TRBV14 with TRBJ1-2; tentative D call: TRBD1 (6 bases). The CDR3 is made up of 14 amino acids. From germline, CDR1 is SGHDN and CDR2 FVKESK. Trimming removed 2 bases from V and 6 bases from J, with 13 bases in between. DNA of the CDR3: TGTGCCAGCAGCCAAACCGCCTCAGGGGATGGCTACACCTTC. Translated: CASSQTASGDGYTF. The full variable domain, with the rest looked up from reference TRBV14 and TRBJ1-2, is EAGVTQFPSHSVIEKGQTVTLRCDPISGHDNLYWYRRVMGKEIKFLLHFVKESKQDESGMPNNRFLAERTGGTYSTLKVQPAELEDSGVYFCASSQTASGDGYTFGSGTRLTVV.

The chain couples TRBV6-1 to TRBJ1-2, with TRBD1 matching over 7 bases. The V segment lost 5 bases and the J segment 6 bases; nucleotides outside the gene matches: 12. CDR3 length: 15 residues. In germline, CDR1 is MNHNS, CDR2 SASEGT. For the CDR3, the DNA is TGTGCCAGCAGTCCACACCCCGACAGGGTAAATGGCTACACCTTC. Protein product: CASSPHPDRVNGYTF.

The rearrangement links TRBV7-8 to TRBJ1-1, with D possibly TRBD1 on 5 matching bases. Germline CDR1 is SGHVS and CDR2 is FQNEAQ. The length of the CDR3 is 16 residues. Trimming took off 2 bases at V and 3 bases at J, with 16 bases between the two ends. The CDR3 is CASSLRRGQRYTEAFF. CDR3 coding DNA: TGTGCCAGCAGCTTAAGGAGGGGCCAACGATACACTGAAGCTTTCTTT.

The chain links TRBV9 to TRBJ1-4, with 9 nucleotides matching TRBD1. This CDR3 has 15 residues. After removal of 0 bases from V and 7 bases from J, the junction contained 4 bases not matched to a gene. CDR1 and CDR2 from the germline V gene are SGDLS and YYNGEE. The CDR3 nucleotides are TGTGCCAGCAGCGTAGATCCGGACAGGGGTGAAAAACTGTTTTTT. This gives the protein CASSVDPDRGEKLFF.